The 10 T cell receptor beta chains given below trace back to one sample, sequenced in a study of blood T cell repertoires in COVID-19. TCRdb's copy holds only in-frame clones and misses some; the assay was immunoSEQ multiplex PCR. This repertoire shows about 73,000 clones, approximately 88% found once; its top ten account for 2.5%. The sample taken for sequencing was peripheral blood. The receptors were sampled from a man older than 75 with active or convalescent COVID-19.

This clone was recorded a few times. J is TRBJ2-6 and V is TRBV6-5, with D hard to call. V lost 2 bases and J 0 bases, leaving 5 bases between the germline ends. The CDR3 length is 15 residues. In germline, CDR1 is MNHEY, CDR2 SVGAGI. In DNA form, the CDR3 reads TGTGCCAGCAGTTACGACAACTCTGGGGCCAACGTCCTGACTTTC. Encoded protein: CASSYDNSGANVLTF.

This clone came up once. V usage is TRBV3-1 (or the pseudogene TRBV3-2) and J usage is TRBJ1-6; 11 bases are shared with TRBD1. CDR3 length: 14 amino acids. Trimming removed 5 bases from V and 9 bases from J; junction bases left unmatched: 3. Germline-derived CDR1 and CDR2 are LGHDT and YNNKEL (reference sequence). The CDR3 loop reads CASSSGTGGSPLHF. CDR3 coding DNA: TGTGCCAGCAGCTCCGGGACAGGGGGTTCACCCCTCCACTTT.

This CDR3 is CASSTSGTRLTGELFF. As DNA, the CDR3 is TGTGCCAGTAGTACCTCAGGGACACGACTCACCGGGGAGCTGTTTTTT. The chain links TRBV19 to TRBJ2-2; a weak D match, TRBD1 (6 bases). CDR3 size: 16 residues. V lost 4 bases and J lost 4, with 16 bases in between. Germline V lookup: CDR1 LNHDA, CDR2 SQIVND (reference sequence).

This clone was detected only a few times. The chain combines TRBV29-1 with TRBJ2-5; possible D gene TRBD1, 6 bases. The germline CDR1 and CDR2 sequences are SQVTM and ANQGSEA. The CDR3 spans 12 residues. The V end lost 4 bases, the J end lost 4 bases, and 10 bases lay between the germline ends. This CDR3 reads CSVGVGAETQYF. The CDR3 DNA is TGCAGCGTTGGGGTGGGGGCAGAGACCCAGTACTTC. Full variable domain (rest looked up from reference TRBV29-1 and TRBJ2-5): SAVISQKPSRDICQRGTSLTIQCQVDSQVTMMFWYRQQPGQSLTLIATANQGSEATYESGFVIDKFPISRPNLTFSTLTVSNMSPEDSSIYLCSVGVGAETQYFGPGTRLLVL.

This chain connects TRBV2 to TRBJ2-7; 13 bases line up with TRBD2. After removal of 8 bases from V and 9 bases from J, the junction contained 22 bases not matched to a gene. CDR3 size: 18 residues. CDR1 and CDR2 (germline): SNHLY, FYNNEI. The CDR3 DNA is TGTGCCAGCCAGAAGTGGCAGAAGACTAGCGGGGGGCCAACCACGCAGTACTTC. Protein sequence: CASQKWQKTSGGPTTQYF. Full variable domain (missing parts from reference TRBV2 and TRBJ2-7): EPEVTQTPSHQVTQMGQEVILRCVPISNHLYFYWYRQILGQKVEFLVSFYNNEISEKSEIFDDQFSVERPDGSNFTLKIRSTKLEDSAMYFCASQKWQKTSGGPTTQYFGPGTRLTVT.

The rearrangement joins TRBV6-5 to TRBJ2-7, with D possibly being TRBD2 (5 bases). The V and J ends lost 4 bases and 0 bases respectively, with 16 bases between them. The length of the CDR3 is 16 residues. Germline V gene lookup returns CDR1 MNHEY and CDR2 SVGAGI. CDR3 region: CASSSPYTGNSYEQYF. The CDR3 nucleotides read TGTGCCAGCAGTTCCCCGTACACGGGGAACTCCTACGAGCAGTACTTC.

The rearrangement links TRBV11-2 to TRBJ2-5; 7 positions agree with TRBD1. The CDR3 sequence is 17 residues long. The ends lost 5 bases at V and 1 base at J; junction bases unmatched: 13. Germline CDR1 and CDR2: SGHAT and FQNNGV. The CDR3 region is CASSQTPTGTLQETQYF. In DNA form, the CDR3 reads TGTGCCAGCAGCCAAACCCCGACAGGGACCCTCCAAGAGACCCAGTACTTC.

The chain has TRBV7-8 and TRBJ1-5, with D possibly being TRBD1 (6 bases). The CDR3 is made up of 14 amino acids. Trimming took 5 bases from V and 2 from J, leaving 10 bases between them. In germline, CDR1 is SGHVS, CDR2 FQNEAQ. The CDR3 coding sequence is TGTGCCAGCAGCCAGGACAGACGCAATCAGCCCCAGCATTTT. Its translation: CASSQDRRNQPQHF.

V is TRBV29-1 and J is TRBJ2-1; D uncertain. Trimming took off 5 bases at V and 6 bases at J, with 14 bases between the two ends. The germline V gene has CDR1 SQVTM and CDR2 ANQGSEA. The CDR3 covers 13 residues. Written as DNA, the CDR3 is TGCAGCGTTCGACATAGTTGGCCCAATGAGCAGTTCTTC. The encoded protein is CSVRHSWPNEQFF.

The gene calls are TRBV18 and TRBJ2-7, with D hard to call. With 2 bases removed from V and 4 bases from J, the gap between germline ends came to 9 bases. Germline V gene lookup returns CDR1 KGHSH and CDR2 LQKENI. The CDR3 length is 13 residues. CDR3: CASSPISEYEQYF. The CDR3 nucleotides read TGTGCCAGCTCACCAATATCCGAGTACGAGCAGTACTTC.